These 18 T cell receptor beta chains were all obtained from the same sample, sequenced in a study of cytotoxic CD8 clonotypes in ibrutinib-treated CLL. Profiled with immunoSEQ multiplex PCR; TCRdb holds only in-frame clones, not every one. Of roughly 180,000 clones in the sample, around three quarters were seen once. Here the sequenced sample was PBMCs, taken after 24 months of ibrutinib treatment. These receptors were taken from a human donor with chronic lymphocytic leukemia.

The chain employs TRBV29-1 and TRBJ2-1; TRBD2 aligns across 7 bases. V trimming: 0 bases; J trimming: 1 base; junction bases outside the gene matches: 6. Germline V gene data show CDR1 as SQVTM and CDR2 as ANQGSEA. The CDR3 sequence is 16 residues long. This chain's CDR3 is CSVEEGGGRSYNEQFF. The CDR3 region has the DNA TGCAGCGTTGAAGAAGGCGGCGGGAGATCCTACAATGAGCAGTTCTTC.

This chain links TRBV29-1 with TRBJ1-2; 8 nucleotides match TRBD1. V shed 6 bases, J shed 4 bases, and the junction held 7 bases outside the gene matches. CDR1 is SQVTM and CDR2 is ANQGSEA in the germline V gene. This CDR3 spans 13 amino acids. CDR3 loop: CSVAGGAGYGYTF. The CDR3 DNA reads as TGCAGCGTCGCAGGGGGCGCGGGCTATGGCTACACCTTC.

The J gene is TRBJ1-3, the V gene TRBV6-5; D is ambiguous. The germline gives CDR1 MNHEY, CDR2 SVGAGI. The CDR3 totals 16 residues. Trimming pared 0 bases from V and 5 bases from J, leaving 14 bases between. CDR3 sequence: CASSYSSQLSRNTIYF. The CDR3 DNA is TGTGCCAGCAGTTACTCTTCACAGCTATCCCGAAACACCATATATTTT.

The chain employs TRBV27 and TRBJ2-7; possibly TRBD1 or TRBD2 for D (5 bases each). Deletions cut 6 bases from V and 3 bases from J, with 15 bases between. Germline V gene sequence: CDR1 MNHEY, CDR2 SMNVEV (reference sequence). The CDR3 loop spans 14 amino acids. CDR3 nucleotide sequence: TGTGCCAGCAGCCCCGTGGGGGAATACTACGAGCAGTACTTC. Encoded protein: CASSPVGEYYEQYF.

The gene calls are TRBV19 and TRBJ1-1, with D maybe TRBD1 (5 bases). Germline CDR1 and CDR2: LNHDA and SQIVND (reference sequence). V lost 2 bases to trimming and J lost 7 bases, with 8 bases between them. The CDR3 is 12 amino acids. This CDR3 reads CASSIRGFEAFF. The CDR3 DNA follows: TGTGCCAGTAGTATACGGGGGTTTGAAGCTTTCTTT.

The gene calls are TRBV25-1 and TRBJ1-5; TRBD1 might be the D (5 bases). The V end was cut by 6 bases, the J end by 4 bases, with 13 bases between. The CDR3 extends over 14 amino acids. Germline V CDR1 and CDR2: MGHDK, SYGVNS. The chain's CDR3 is CASSVGADNQPQHF. As DNA, the CDR3 is TGTGCCAGCAGCGTCGGGGCGGATAATCAGCCCCAGCATTTT.

The chain has TRBV9 and TRBJ2-1; weak D call: TRBD1 (6 bases). V lost 0 bases to trimming and J lost 3 bases, with 7 bases between them. The CDR3 loop spans 14 amino acids. Germline V gives CDR1 SGDLS, CDR2 YYNGEE. The CDR3 coding sequence is TGTGCCAGCAGCGTAGGGACAGACTACAATGAGCAGTTCTTC. Its translation: CASSVGTDYNEQFF.

The chain uses TRBV7-9 and TRBJ2-1; the D is unclear. CDR1 is SEHNR, CDR2 FQNEAQ, per germline (reference sequence). CDR3 length equals 14 residues. Deletions cut 1 base from V and 7 bases from J, with 11 bases between. In nucleotides, the CDR3 is TGTGCCAGCAGCTTAGATCACGCCCTGAATGAGCAGTTCTTC. As protein: CASSLDHALNEQFF.

The CDR3 region is CASSLPGLGYNEQFF. The DNA for the CDR3 is TGTGCCAGCAGCTTACCGGGACTAGGCTACAATGAGCAGTTCTTC. The gene calls are TRBV5-4 and TRBJ2-1; 8 nucleotides align to TRBD2. Germline V gives CDR1 SGHNT, CDR2 YYREEE (reference sequence). CDR3 length: 15 residues. J gave up 3 bases and V 2 bases, and 4 bases lay outside the gene matches.

The sample holds a few counts of this clone. The chain employs TRBV18 and TRBJ2-1, with 7 nucleotides matching TRBD2. With V trimmed by 3 bases and J by 4 bases, 3 bases remained unmatched. The CDR3 extends over 14 amino acids. Germline values: CDR1 KGHSH, CDR2 LQKENI. This CDR3 reads CASSPSGGYNEQFF. The CDR3 nucleotides read TGTGCCAGCTCACCCTCCGGGGGGTACAATGAGCAGTTCTTC.

The genes are TRBV6-5 and TRBJ2-7; 7 positions match TRBD2. This CDR3 has 15 residues. The V and J ends lost 5 bases and 0 bases, in that order; junction bases with no gene match: 7. Germline values: CDR1 MNHEY, CDR2 SVGAGI. The CDR3 DNA sequence: TGTGCCAGCAGTCCCGGGGGGACTAACTCCTACGAGCAGTACTTC. Encoded protein: CASSPGGTNSYEQYF.

The chain couples TRBV4-2 to TRBJ1-5, with D hard to call. V was cut by 6 bases and J by 0 bases, with 12 bases left in between. The length of the CDR3 is 15 residues. Germline-derived CDR1 and CDR2 are LGHNA and YNFKEQ. CDR3 amino acids: CASRPASLSNQPQHF. The CDR3 nucleotides are TGTGCCAGCAGACCAGCGAGCCTTAGCAATCAGCCCCAGCATTTT.

With regard to this clone: The identical CDR3 is also encoded by other nucleotide sequences in the sample. This chain joins TRBV9 and TRBJ2-1; TRBD2 might be the D (6 bases). The CDR3 runs 16 residues. CDR1 and CDR2 (germline): SGDLS, YYNGEE. The V end lost 2 bases, the J end lost 6 bases, and 18 bases lay between the germline ends. The CDR3 sequence is CASSVAAGVSGNEQFF. CDR3 sequence (DNA): TGTGCCAGCAGCGTTGCCGCCGGGGTTAGCGGCAATGAGCAGTTCTTC.

This rearrangement joins TRBV7-9 to TRBJ2-1; 11 bases line up with TRBD2. The CDR3 is 17 residues long. With 4 bases clipped from V and 5 bases from J, the junction kept 10 bases outside the gene matches. Germline V gives CDR1 SEHNR, CDR2 FQNEAQ (reference sequence). The CDR3 loop is CASSSVELAGAHNEQFF. CDR3 DNA sequence: TGTGCCAGCAGCTCCGTAGAACTAGCGGGGGCTCACAATGAGCAGTTCTTC.

V usage is TRBV6-1 and J usage is TRBJ1-2; D unclear. The CDR3 covers 11 residues. Per the germline V gene, CDR1 is MNHNS and CDR2 is SASEGT. Trimming left V 6 bases short and J 5 bases short, with 7 bases between. The CDR3: CASSYGYGYTF. The CDR3 DNA is TGTGCCAGCAGCTACGGGTATGGCTACACCTTC.

The chain links TRBV7-2 to TRBJ2-7; perhaps TRBD1 as D (6 bases). V lost 4 bases and J lost 8, with 18 bases in between. Germline lookup yields CDR1 SGHTA and CDR2 FQGNSA. The CDR3 consists of 14 residues. The CDR3: CASSSSNQGYQQYF. The CDR3 region has the DNA TGTGCCAGCAGCTCCAGCAACCAGGGGTATCAGCAGTACTTC.

V and J are TRBV11-2 and TRBJ2-3, with a possible D match to TRBD2 (5 bases). The CDR3 is made up of 16 amino acids. CDR1 is SGHAT, CDR2 FQNNGV, per germline. V lost 0 bases to trimming and J lost 8 bases, with 18 bases between them. The DNA for the CDR3 is TGTGCCAGCAGCTTAGAGGCTAGCCGTTACGGTGGTACGCAGTATTTT. Amino acids: CASSLEASRYGGTQYF.

V is TRBV28 and J is TRBJ2-7; 11 nucleotides align to TRBD2. CDR3 length: 15 residues. The trim removed 8 bases at V and 3 bases at J, leaving 9 bases unmatched. Per germline, CDR1 MDHEN and CDR2 SYDVKM. The CDR3 DNA follows: TGTGCCAGCGCGCTAGCGGGAGGTCGGATCTACGAGCAGTACTTC. This codes for CASALAGGRIYEQYF.